The T cell receptor beta chain described here comes from a study of identical twins. Template switching added a universal primer site, and cDNA bore unique molecular identifiers. MiXCR, applied by TCRdb to the 5' RACE reads, yields one record per CDR3 protein. The sample carries roughly 250,000 distinct CDR3 sequences, approximately 7.8% recorded once. Study-wide results and limits: While abundant cord blood beta clonotypes carried fewer insertions, memory repertoires showed no such pattern.

The germline V and J ends were trimmed by 6 bases and 0 bases, with 19 bases remaining between them. The V gene's germline CDR1 is SEHNR and CDR2 FQNEAQ (reference sequence). This CDR3 has 17 residues. This clonotype was counted many times. Its antigen is not identified. These records were also assigned to another study, of yellow fever vaccine responses in identical twins.

The V and J genes are TRBV7-9 and TRBJ2-3; the D gene is possibly TRBD1 (6 bases). This TCR derives from a young woman in good health. Material for sequencing was CD8+ T cells sorted from blood. This CDR3 reads CASSFLTGTYSTDTQYF. CDR3 DNA sequence: TGTGCCAGCAGTTTCCTAACCGGGACATATAGCACAGATACGCAGTATTTT.